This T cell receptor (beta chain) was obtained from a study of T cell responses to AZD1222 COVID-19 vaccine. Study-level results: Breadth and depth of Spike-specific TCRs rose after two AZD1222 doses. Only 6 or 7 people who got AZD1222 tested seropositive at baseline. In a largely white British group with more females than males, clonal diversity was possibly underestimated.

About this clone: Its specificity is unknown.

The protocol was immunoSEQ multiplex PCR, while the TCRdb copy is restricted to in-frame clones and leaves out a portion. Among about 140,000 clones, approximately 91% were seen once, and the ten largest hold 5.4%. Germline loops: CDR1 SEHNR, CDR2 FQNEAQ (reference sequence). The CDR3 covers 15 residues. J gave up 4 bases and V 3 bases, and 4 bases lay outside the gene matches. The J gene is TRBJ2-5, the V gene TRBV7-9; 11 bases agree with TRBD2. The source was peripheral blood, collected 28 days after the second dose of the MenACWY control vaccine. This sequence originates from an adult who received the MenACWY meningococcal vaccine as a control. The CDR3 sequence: CASSFLAGGGETQYF. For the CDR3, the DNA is TGTGCCAGCAGCTTCCTAGCGGGAGGTGGAGAGACCCAGTACTTC.